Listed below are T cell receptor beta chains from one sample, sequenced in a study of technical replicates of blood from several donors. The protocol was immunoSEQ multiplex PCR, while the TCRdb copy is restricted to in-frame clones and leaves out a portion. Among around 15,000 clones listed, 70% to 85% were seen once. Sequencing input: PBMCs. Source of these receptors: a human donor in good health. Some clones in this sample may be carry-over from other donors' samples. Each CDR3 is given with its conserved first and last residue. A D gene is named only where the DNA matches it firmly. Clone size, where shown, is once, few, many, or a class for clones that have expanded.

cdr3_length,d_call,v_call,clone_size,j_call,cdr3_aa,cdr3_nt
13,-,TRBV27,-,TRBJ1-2,CASSLGGAGGYTF,TGTGCCAGCAGTTTAGGGGGGGCTGGGGGCTACACCTTC
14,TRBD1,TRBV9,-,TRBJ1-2,CASSVGQGSYGYTF,TGTGCCAGCAGCGTGGGACAGGGGTCCTATGGCTACACCTTC
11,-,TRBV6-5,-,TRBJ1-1,CASSYADEAFF,TGTGCCAGCAGTTACGCGGATGAAGCTTTCTTT
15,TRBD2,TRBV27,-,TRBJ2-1,CASSLTAGVINEQFF,TGTGCCAGCAGTTTAACGGCGGGAGTAATAAATGAGCAGTTCTTC
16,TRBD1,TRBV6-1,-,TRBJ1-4,CASSETGGLTNEKLFF,TGTGCCAGCAGTGAGACAGGGGGCCTGACTAATGAAAAACTGTTTTTT
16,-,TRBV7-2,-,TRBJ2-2,CASSLGPPGVSGELFF,TGTGCCAGCAGTTTAGGGCCTCCGGGAGTTTCCGGGGAGCTGTTTTTT
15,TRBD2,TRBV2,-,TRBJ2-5,CASSEVVAGDETQYF,TGTGCCAGCAGTGAAGTGGTAGCGGGAGATGAGACCCAGTACTTC
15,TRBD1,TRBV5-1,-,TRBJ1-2,CASSLTGATNYGYTF,TGCGCCAGCAGCTTAACAGGGGCGACTAACTATGGCTACACCTTC
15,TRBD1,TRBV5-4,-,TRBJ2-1,CASSIGQGAFNEQFF,TGTGCCAGCAGCATCGGACAGGGGGCTTTCAATGAGCAGTTCTTC
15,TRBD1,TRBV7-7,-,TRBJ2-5,CASSPRTGGGETQYF,TGTGCCAGCAGCCCACGGACAGGGGGCGGAGAGACCCAGTACTTC
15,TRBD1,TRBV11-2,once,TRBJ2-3,CASSLGGQGTDTQYF,TGTGCCAGCAGCTTAGGGGGACAGGGCACAGATACGCAGTATTTT
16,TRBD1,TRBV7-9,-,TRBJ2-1,CASSSGTGTTYNEQFF,TGTGCCAGCAGCTCCGGGACAGGGACGACATACAATGAGCAGTTCTTC
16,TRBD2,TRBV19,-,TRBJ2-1,CASSTSLAGGSHEQFF,TGTGCCAGTAGTACGTCGCTAGCGGGAGGATCCCATGAGCAGTTCTTC
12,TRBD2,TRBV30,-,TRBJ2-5,CAWGAGQETQYF,TGTGCCTGGGGAGCGGGACAAGAGACCCAGTACTTC
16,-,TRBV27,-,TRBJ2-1,CASSLRGGGPYNEQFF,TGTGCCAGCAGCCTTAGGGGGGGAGGGCCATACAATGAGCAGTTCTTC
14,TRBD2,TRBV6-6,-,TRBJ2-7,CASSYSGGLGEQYF,TGTGCCAGCAGTTACTCCGGGGGGTTAGGCGAGCAGTACTTC
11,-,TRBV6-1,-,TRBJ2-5,CATAVLGTQYF,TGTGCCACCGCGGTATTGGGGACCCAGTACTTC
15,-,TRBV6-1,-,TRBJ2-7,CASSDLAGEGHEQYF,TGTGCCAGCAGTGATTTAGCAGGGGAAGGCCACGAGCAGTACTTC
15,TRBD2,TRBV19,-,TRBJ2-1,CASSISGTQGMPQFF,TGTGCCAGTAGTATTAGCGGGACGCAAGGGATGCCGCAGTTCTTC
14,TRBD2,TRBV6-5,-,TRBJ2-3,CASSLSGRGDTQYF,TGTGCCAGCAGCCTCAGCGGGAGAGGAGATACGCAGTATTTT
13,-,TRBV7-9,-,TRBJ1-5,CASSLALNQPQHF,TGTGCCAGCAGCTTAGCCCTCAATCAGCCCCAGCATTTT
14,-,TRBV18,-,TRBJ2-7,CASSPDRDSYEQYF,TGTGCCAGCTCACCGGACAGAGATTCCTACGAGCAGTACTTC
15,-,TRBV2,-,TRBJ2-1,CASLLQTRVANEQFF,TGTGCCAGCCTACTTCAGACCAGGGTTGCAAATGAGCAGTTCTTC
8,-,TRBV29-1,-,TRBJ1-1,CSAREAFF,TGCAGCGCCAGAGAAGCTTTCTTT
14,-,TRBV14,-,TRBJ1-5,CASSQGQGNQPQHF,TGTGCCAGCAGCCAAGGCCAGGGCAATCAGCCCCAGCATTTT
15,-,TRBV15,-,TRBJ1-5,CATSGHREANQPQHF,TGTGCCACCAGCGGACACAGGGAAGCCAATCAGCCCCAGCATTTT
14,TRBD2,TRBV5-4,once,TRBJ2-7,CASSLALAGNEQYF,TGTGCCAGCAGCTTGGCTCTAGCGGGAAACGAGCAGTACTTC
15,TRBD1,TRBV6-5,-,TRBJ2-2,CASSRRDRVTGELFF,TGTGCCAGCAGCCGTCGGGACAGGGTGACCGGGGAGCTGTTTTTT
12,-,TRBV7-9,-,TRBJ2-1,CAEGDPPLEQFF,TGTGCCGAGGGGGACCCCCCTTTAGAGCAGTTCTTC
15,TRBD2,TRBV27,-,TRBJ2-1,CASSLSGSSYNEQFF,TGTGCCAGCAGCCTTAGCGGGAGCTCCTACAATGAGCAGTTCTTC
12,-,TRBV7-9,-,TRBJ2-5,CASSSLLETQYF,TGTGCCAGCAGCTCCCTCCTGGAGACCCAGTACTTC
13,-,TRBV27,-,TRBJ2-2,CASSFTAAGELFF,TGTGCCAGCAGTTTCACAGCGGCCGGGGAGCTGTTTTTT
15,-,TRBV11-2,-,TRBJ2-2,CASSLGLPNTGELFF,TGTGCCAGCAGTCTGGGCCTTCCGAACACCGGGGAGCTGTTTTTT
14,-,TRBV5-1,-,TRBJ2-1,CASSLGPSYNEQFF,TGCGCCAGCAGCTTGGGCCCTAGTTACAATGAGCAGTTCTTC
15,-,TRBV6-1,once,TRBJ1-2,CASSEAGRGIDGYTF,TGTGCCAGCAGTGAAGCAGGGAGAGGGATTGATGGCTACACCTTC
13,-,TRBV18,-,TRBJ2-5,CASSPPGSETQYF,TGTGCCAGCTCACCACCAGGGAGCGAGACCCAGTACTTC
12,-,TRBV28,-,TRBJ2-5,CASSSGSNIQYF,TGTGCCAGCAGTTCCGGGTCGAACATCCAGTACTTC
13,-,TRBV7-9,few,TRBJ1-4,CASSPQGLGKLFF,TGTGCCAGCAGCCCACAGGGTTTGGGAAAACTGTTTTTT
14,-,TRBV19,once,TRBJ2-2,CAGSLSWNTGELFF,TGTGCCGGGTCGCTTAGCTGGAACACCGGGGAGCTGTTTTTT
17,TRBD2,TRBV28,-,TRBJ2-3,CASSLGPGRGRTDTQYF,TGTGCCAGCAGTTTAGGTCCCGGGAGGGGGAGGACAGATACGCAGTATTTT
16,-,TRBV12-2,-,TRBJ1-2,CASRLRFGEETYGYTF,TGTGCAAGTCGCTTACGGTTCGGCGAGGAGACCTATGGCTACACCTTC
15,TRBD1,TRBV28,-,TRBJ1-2,CASSPGTGGMYGYTF,TGTGCCAGCAGTCCTGGGACAGGGGGAATGTATGGCTACACCTTC
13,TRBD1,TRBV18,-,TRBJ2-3,CASSSTGGHSGNF,TGTGCCAGCTCGTCGACAGGGGGCCATAGCGGGAATTTT
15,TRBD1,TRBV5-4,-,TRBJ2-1,CASREGTDLYNEQFF,TGTGCCAGCAGGGAAGGGACAGACCTCTACAATGAGCAGTTCTTC
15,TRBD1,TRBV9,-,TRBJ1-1,CASSPRQGANTEAFF,TGTGCCAGCAGCCCCCGACAGGGGGCGAACACTGAAGCTTTCTTT
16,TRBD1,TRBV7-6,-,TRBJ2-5,CASSLGTGQGTETQYF,TGTGCCAGCAGCTTAGGGACCGGACAGGGGACAGAGACCCAGTACTTC
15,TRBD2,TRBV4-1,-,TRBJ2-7,CASSQDGGDSYEQYF,TGCGCCAGCAGCCAAGATGGGGGGGACTCCTACGAGCAGTACTTC
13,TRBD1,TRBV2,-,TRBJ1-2,CASTGTGKGGYTF,TGTGCCAGCACAGGGACAGGGAAAGGTGGCTACACCTTC
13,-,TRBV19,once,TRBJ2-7,CASSMGSSYEQYF,TGTGCCAGTAGTATGGGGAGCTCCTACGAGCAGTACTTC
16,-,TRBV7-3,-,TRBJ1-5,CASSLTLKSRGEPQHF,TGTGCCAGCAGCTTAACGTTAAAATCGCGGGGGGAGCCCCAGCATTTT
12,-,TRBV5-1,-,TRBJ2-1,CASSWADNEQFF,TGCGCCAGCAGCTGGGCCGACAATGAGCAGTTCTTC
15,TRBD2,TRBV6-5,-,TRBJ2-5,CASRRLGLARETQYF,TGTGCCAGCAGGCGCCTAGGACTAGCGCGAGAGACCCAGTACTTC
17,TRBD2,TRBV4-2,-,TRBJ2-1,CASSQPQREGVYNEQFF,TGTGCCAGCAGCCAACCCCAGCGGGAGGGGGTTTACAATGAGCAGTTCTTC